This T cell receptor (beta chain) came from a study of regulatory T cells in long-lasting Graves disease. General study results and limits: Persistent-disease Graves' patients showed less TCR diversity than new cases. With persistent disease, TRBV28, TRBJ1-2 and TRBJ2-5 were the favored segments.

As for time point: persistent/refractory GD, antithyroid drugs over 5 years with positive TRAb. PBMC-derived RNA was used for the TCR library. An endocrinology unit in Xi'an, China, supplied the patients. This clonotype was found many times. Antigen unknown. Arm-PCR with iRepertoire HTBI primers amplified the CDR3 regions for these TCR beta libraries. From the multiplex PCR reads, TCRdb called clonotypes with MiXCR, one entry per CDR3 protein. This table holds some 370,000 distinct CDR3 sequences, 23% found once. The CDR3 has 14 residues. With 7 bases clipped from V and 3 bases from J, the junction kept 8 bases outside the gene matches. The germline CDR1 and CDR2 sequences are MNHNS and SASEGT.

The V gene is TRBV6-1, the J gene TRBJ2-7; TRBD1 aligns across 8 bases. The source is a woman aged 40 to 50 with Graves disease. The sequencing here drew on peripheral blood mononuclear cells (PBMCs), taken when the disease was refractory, from a patient treated with antithyroid drugs. The CDR3 loop reads CASTSGTGIYEQYF. CDR3 nucleotide sequence: TGTGCCAGCACCTCCGGGACAGGAATCTACGAGCAGTACTTC.